The 5 T cell receptor beta chains below were found in one sample sequenced in a study of OX40 agonist ivuxolimab in advanced cancers. Libraries were built with the immunoSEQ multiplex PCR assay. The table comes from immuneACCESS by way of TCRdb, which keeps in-frame sequences with V and J called. Part of the clones is missing from these tables; in studies checked, under half for an unresolved V gene and the rest for unknown reasons. In all, the sample holds about 58,000 clones, and approximately 75% of those were seen once. The ten largest clones take up around 0.8% of the sample. This specimen consisted of CD4+ or CD8+ T cells sorted from blood, obtained in a trial of the OX40 agonist ivuxolimab. Receptors were obtained from an adult with an advanced solid tumor such as melanoma, head and neck, liver or kidney cancer.

The chain uses TRBV10-1 and TRBJ1-1; possibly TRBD1 for D (5 bases). The CDR3 consists of 14 residues. V shed 6 bases and J shed 5 bases, with 16 bases lying between them. The germline CDR1 and CDR2 sequences are WNHNN and SYGVQD (reference sequence). For the CDR3, the DNA is TGCGCCAGCAGGGAGCACCGGGACGGTACTGAAGCTTTCTTT. Translating it yields CASREHRDGTEAFF.

This clone was found a few times. This sequence joins TRBV11-3 and TRBJ2-3; 9 positions agree with TRBD1. CDR3 length equals 16 residues. CDR1 is SGHNT, CDR2 YENEEA, per germline. The V segment lost 4 bases and the J segment 4 bases; nucleotides outside the gene matches: 9. The CDR3 loop is CASSSPWDRVPDTQYF. In DNA form, the CDR3 reads TGTGCCAGCAGCTCGCCCTGGGACAGGGTCCCAGATACGCAGTATTTT.

Comment on this clone: At one end the junction does not follow the germline gene, possibly because of a read error. The chain combines TRBV10-2 with TRBJ1-1, with D unresolved. This CDR3 region has 13 residues. The germline V gene has CDR1 WSHSY and CDR2 SAAADI. The CDR3: CASIERQNTEAFF. The CDR3 DNA reads as TGCGCCAGCATTGAGCGACAGAACACTGAAGCTTTCTTT.

The rearrangement uses TRBV7-6 and TRBJ2-3; possible D gene TRBD1, 6 bases. The CDR3 sequence is 15 residues long. Germline V gene lookup returns CDR1 SGHVS and CDR2 FNYEAQ. V was pared by 4 bases and J by 2 bases, with 13 bases between. The CDR3 DNA is TGTGCCAGCAGCTCTAAGAGGGGGTCCACAGATACGCAGTATTTT. It is translated as CASSSKRGSTDTQYF.

This chain joins TRBV10-3 and TRBJ2-1, with 12 bases that match TRBD2. CDR1 and CDR2 from the germline V gene are ENHRY and SYGVKD. The CDR3 contains 15 residues. The V and J ends lost 8 bases and 4 bases, in that order; junction bases with no gene match: 6. In nucleotides, the CDR3 is TGTGCCATCCGCACGACTAGCGGGGGATACAATGAGCAGTTCTTC. This translates into CAIRTTSGGYNEQFF.